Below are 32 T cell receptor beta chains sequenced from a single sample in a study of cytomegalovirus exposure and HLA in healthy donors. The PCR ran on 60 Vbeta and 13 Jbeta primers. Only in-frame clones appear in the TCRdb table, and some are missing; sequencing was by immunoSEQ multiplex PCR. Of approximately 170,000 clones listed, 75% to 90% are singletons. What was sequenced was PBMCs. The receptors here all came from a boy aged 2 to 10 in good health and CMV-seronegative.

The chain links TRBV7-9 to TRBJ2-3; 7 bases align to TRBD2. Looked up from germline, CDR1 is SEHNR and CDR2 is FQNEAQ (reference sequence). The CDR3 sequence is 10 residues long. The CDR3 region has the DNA TGTTCCTGCGGGAGTGATACGCAGTATTTT. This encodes CSCGSDTQYF. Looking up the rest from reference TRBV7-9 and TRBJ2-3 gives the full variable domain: DTGVSQNPRHKITKRGQNVTFRCDPISEHNRLYWYRQTLGQGPEFLTYFQNEAQLEKSRLLSDRFSAERPKGSFSTLEIQRTEQGDSAMYLCSCGSDTQYFGPGTRLTVL.

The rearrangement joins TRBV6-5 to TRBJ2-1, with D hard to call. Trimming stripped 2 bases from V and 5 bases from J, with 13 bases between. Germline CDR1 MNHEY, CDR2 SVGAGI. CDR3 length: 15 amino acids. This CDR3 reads CASSYVAAKNNEQFF. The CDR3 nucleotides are TGTGCCAGCAGTTACGTTGCAGCGAAAAACAATGAGCAGTTCTTC.

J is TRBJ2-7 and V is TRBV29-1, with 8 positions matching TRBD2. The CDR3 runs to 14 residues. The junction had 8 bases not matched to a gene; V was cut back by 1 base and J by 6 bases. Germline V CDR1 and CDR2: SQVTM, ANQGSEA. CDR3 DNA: TGCAGCGTTGAAGTAACTAGCGGTGTGGGCGAGCAGTACTTC. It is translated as CSVEVTSGVGEQYF.

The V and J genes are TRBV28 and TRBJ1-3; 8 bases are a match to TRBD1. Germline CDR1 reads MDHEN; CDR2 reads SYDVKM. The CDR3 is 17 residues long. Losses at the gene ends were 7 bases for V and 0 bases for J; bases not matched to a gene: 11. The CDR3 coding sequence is TGTGCCAGCATACCTCACAGGGGGGGCTTCTCTGGAAACACCATATATTTT. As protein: CASIPHRGGFSGNTIYF.

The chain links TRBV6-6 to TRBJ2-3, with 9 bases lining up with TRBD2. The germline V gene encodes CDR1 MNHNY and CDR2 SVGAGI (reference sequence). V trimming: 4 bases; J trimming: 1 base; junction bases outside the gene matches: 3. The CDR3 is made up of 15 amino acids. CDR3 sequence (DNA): TGTGCCAGCAGTTTATTAGCGGGGGGCACAGATACGCAGTATTTT. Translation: CASSLLAGGTDTQYF.

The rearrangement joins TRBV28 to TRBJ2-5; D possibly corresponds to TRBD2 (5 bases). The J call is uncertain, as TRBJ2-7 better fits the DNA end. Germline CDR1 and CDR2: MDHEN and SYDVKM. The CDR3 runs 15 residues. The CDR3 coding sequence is TGTGCCAGCCATGCTAGTCTAGCCGCCGCCTACGAGCAGTACTTC. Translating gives CASHASLAAAYEQYF.

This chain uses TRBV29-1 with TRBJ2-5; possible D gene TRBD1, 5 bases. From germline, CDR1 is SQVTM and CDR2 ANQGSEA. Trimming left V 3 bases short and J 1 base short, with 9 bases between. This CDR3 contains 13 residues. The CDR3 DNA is TGCAGCGTTGACGGAACAGGCCAAGAGACCCAGTACTTC. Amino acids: CSVDGTGQETQYF.

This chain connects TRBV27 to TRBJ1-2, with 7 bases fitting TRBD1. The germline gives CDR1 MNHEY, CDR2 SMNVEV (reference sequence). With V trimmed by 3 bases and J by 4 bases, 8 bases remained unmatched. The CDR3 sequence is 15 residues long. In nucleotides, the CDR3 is TGTGCCAGCAGTTTCGACAGGGTGGGAGGCTATGGCTACACCTTC. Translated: CASSFDRVGGYGYTF.

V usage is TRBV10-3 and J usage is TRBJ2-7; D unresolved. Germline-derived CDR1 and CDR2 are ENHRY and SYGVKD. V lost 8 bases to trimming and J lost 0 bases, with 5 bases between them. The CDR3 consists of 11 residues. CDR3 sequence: CAIGVSYEQYF. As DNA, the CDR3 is TGTGCCATCGGAGTCTCCTACGAGCAGTACTTC.

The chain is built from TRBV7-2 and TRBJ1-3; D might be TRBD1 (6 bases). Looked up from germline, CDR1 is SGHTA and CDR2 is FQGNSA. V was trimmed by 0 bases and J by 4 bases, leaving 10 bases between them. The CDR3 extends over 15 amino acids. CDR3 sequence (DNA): TGTGCCAGCAGCTTAGCCAGGGGATTCGGAAACACCATATATTTT. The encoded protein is CASSLARGFGNTIYF.

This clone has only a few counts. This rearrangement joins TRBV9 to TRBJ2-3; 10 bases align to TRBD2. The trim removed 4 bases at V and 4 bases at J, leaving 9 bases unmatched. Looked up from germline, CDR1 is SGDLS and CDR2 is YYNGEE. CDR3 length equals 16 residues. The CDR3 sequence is CASSIYSGGNADTQYF. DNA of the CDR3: TGTGCCAGCAGCATCTATAGCGGGGGGAACGCAGATACGCAGTATTTT.

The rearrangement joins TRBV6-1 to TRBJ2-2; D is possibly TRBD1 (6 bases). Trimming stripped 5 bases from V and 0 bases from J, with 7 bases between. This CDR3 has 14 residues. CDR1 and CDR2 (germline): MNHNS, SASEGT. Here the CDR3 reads CASSRQANTGELFF. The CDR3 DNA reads TGTGCCAGCAGTAGACAGGCGAACACCGGGGAGCTGTTTTTT.

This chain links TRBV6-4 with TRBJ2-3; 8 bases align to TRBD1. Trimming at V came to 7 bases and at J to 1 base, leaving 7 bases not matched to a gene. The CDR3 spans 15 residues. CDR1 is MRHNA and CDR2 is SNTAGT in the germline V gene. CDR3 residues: CASTATGEGTDTQYF. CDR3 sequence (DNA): TGTGCCAGCACCGCGACAGGGGAGGGCACAGATACGCAGTATTTT.

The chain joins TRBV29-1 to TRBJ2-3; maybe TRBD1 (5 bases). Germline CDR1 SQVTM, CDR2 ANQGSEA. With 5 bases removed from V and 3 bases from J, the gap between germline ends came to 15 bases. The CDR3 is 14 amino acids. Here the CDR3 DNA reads TGCAGCGTTTTAACAGGAACCTTTACAGATACGCAGTATTTT. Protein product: CSVLTGTFTDTQYF.

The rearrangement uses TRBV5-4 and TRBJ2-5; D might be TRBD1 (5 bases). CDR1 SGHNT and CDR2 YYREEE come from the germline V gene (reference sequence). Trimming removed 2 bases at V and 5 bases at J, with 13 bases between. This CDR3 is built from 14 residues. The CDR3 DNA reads TGTGCCAGCAGCTTTCAGGGTATCGAGGAGACCCAGTACTTC. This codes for CASSFQGIEETQYF.

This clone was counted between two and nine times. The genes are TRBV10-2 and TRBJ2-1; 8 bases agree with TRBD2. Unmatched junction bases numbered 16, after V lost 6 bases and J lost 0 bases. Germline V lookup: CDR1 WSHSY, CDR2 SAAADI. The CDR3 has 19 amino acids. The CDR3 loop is CASSLLAGVSESSYNEQFF. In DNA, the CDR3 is TGCGCCAGCAGCCTCCTAGCGGGTGTCTCCGAAAGCTCCTACAATGAGCAGTTCTTC.

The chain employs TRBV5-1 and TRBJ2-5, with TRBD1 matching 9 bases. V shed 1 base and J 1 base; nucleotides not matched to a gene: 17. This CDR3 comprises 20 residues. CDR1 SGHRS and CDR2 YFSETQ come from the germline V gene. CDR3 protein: CASSLHRGQGPSTLQETQYF. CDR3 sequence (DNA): TGCGCCAGCAGCTTGCATCGGGGACAGGGCCCCTCTACCCTCCAAGAGACCCAGTACTTC.

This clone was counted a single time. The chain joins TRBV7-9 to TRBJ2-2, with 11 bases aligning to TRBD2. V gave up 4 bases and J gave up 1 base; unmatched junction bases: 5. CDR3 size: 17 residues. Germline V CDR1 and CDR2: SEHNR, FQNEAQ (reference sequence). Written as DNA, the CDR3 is TGTGCCAGCAGCTCATTCGGGACTAGCGGGAACACCGGGGAGCTGTTTTTT. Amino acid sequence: CASSSFGTSGNTGELFF.

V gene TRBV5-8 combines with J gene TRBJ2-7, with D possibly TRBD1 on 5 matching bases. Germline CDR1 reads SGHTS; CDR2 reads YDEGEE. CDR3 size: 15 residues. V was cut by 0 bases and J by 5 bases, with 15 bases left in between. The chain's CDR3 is CASSLVLQGIHEQYF. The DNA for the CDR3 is TGTGCCAGCAGCTTGGTATTGCAGGGAATCCACGAGCAGTACTTC.

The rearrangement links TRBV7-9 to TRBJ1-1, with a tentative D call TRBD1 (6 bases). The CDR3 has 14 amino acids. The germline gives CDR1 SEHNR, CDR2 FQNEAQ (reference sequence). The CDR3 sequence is CCSSLGARNTEAFF. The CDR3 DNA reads TGTTGCAGCAGCTTGGGGGCAAGGAACACTGAAGCTTTCTTT.

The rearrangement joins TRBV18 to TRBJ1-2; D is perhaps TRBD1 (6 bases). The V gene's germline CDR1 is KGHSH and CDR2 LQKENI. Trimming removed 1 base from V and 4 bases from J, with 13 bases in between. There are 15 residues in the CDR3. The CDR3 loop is CASSPRAGDGYGYTF. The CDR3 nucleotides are TGTGCCAGCTCACCACGTGCAGGGGACGGCTATGGCTACACCTTC.

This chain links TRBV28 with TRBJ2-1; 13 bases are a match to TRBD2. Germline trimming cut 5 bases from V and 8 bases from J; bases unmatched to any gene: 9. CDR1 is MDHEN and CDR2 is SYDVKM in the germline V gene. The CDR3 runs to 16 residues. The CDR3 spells CASSHPRTSGGDEQFF. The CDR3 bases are TGTGCCAGCAGTCACCCAAGGACTAGCGGGGGCGATGAGCAGTTCTTC.

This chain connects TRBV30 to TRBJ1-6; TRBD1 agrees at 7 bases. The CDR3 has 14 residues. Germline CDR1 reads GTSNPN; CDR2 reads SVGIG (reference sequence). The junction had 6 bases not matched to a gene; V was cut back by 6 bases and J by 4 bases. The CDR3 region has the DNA TGTGCCTGTATGACAGGGTCTTATAATTCACCCCTCCACTTT. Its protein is CACMTGSYNSPLHF.

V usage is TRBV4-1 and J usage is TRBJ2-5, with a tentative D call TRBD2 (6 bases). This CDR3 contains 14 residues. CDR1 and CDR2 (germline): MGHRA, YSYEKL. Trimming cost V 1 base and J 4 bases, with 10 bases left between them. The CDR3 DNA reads TGCGCCAGCAGCCAAGTGGAGGGATCAGAGACCCAGTACTTC. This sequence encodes CASSQVEGSETQYF.

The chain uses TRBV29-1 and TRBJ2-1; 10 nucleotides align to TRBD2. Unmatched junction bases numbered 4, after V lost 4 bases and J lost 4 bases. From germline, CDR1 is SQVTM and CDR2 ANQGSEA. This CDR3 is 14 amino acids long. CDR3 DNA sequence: TGCAGCGTTGTTGCTAGCGGGAGATACAATGAGCAGTTCTTC. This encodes CSVVASGRYNEQFF.

CDR3: CASSLAPRSDTQYF. The CDR3, as DNA: TGCGCCAGCAGCTTGGCCCCGCGCTCAGATACGCAGTATTTT. The chain has TRBV5-1 and TRBJ2-3; D gene uncertain. The CDR3 has 14 amino acids. Trimming took 0 bases from V and 4 from J, leaving 9 bases between them. Germline assignment: CDR1 SGHRS and CDR2 YFSETQ.

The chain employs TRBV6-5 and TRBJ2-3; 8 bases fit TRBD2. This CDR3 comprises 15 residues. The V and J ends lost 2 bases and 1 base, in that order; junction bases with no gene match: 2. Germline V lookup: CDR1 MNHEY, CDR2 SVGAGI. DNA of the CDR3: TGTGCCAGCAGTTACCTTAGCGGGGGCACAGATACGCAGTATTTT. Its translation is CASSYLSGGTDTQYF.

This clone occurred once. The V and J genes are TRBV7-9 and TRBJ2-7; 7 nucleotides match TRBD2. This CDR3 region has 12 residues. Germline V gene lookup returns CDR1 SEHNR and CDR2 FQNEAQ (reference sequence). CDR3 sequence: CSSSLAGYEQYV. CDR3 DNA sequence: TGTTCCAGCAGCTTAGCGGGCTACGAGCAGTACGTC.

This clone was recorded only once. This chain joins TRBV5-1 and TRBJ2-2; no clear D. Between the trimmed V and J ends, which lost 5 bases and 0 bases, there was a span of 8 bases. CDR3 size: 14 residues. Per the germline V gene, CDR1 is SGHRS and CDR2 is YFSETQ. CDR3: CASRSTANTGELFF. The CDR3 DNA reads TGCGCCAGCAGGTCCACAGCGAACACCGGGGAGCTGTTTTTT.

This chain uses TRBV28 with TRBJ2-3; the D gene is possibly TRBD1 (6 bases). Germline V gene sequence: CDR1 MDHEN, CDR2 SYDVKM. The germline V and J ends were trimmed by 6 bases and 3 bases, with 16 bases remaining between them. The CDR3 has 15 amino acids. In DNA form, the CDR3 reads TGTGCCAGCAGCACCGGGGTCAGGGGTACAGATACGCAGTATTTT. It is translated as CASSTGVRGTDTQYF.

This CDR3 reads CASSPGQGSHEQYF. The DNA of the CDR3 is TGTGCCAGCAGCCCGGGACAGGGATCCCACGAGCAGTACTTC. V usage is TRBV2 and J usage is TRBJ2-7; 9 positions match TRBD1. Germline V CDR1 and CDR2: SNHLY, FYNNEI. Trimming at V came to 6 bases and at J to 5 bases, leaving 8 bases not matched to a gene. CDR3 size: 14 residues. The full variable domain, its missing parts supplied by reference TRBV2 and TRBJ2-7, is EPEVTQTPSHQVTQMGQEVILRCVPISNHLYFYWYRQILGQKVEFLVSFYNNEISEKSEIFDDQFSVERPDGSNFTLKIRSTKLEDSAMYFCASSPGQGSHEQYFGPGTRLTVT.

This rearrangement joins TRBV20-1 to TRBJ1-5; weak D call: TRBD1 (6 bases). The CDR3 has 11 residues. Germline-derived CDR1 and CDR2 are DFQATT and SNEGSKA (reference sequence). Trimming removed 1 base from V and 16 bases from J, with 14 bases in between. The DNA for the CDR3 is TGCAGTGCTAGAGTCTCCGGGACACTCCATTTT. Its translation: CSARVSGTLHF.